The 3 T cell receptor beta chains presented below share a single source sample, sequenced in a study of blood T cell repertoires in COVID-19. The protocol was immunoSEQ multiplex PCR, while the TCRdb copy is restricted to in-frame clones and leaves out a portion. The sample lists 55,000 to 80,000 clones; roughly 90% were seen once. Sequencing was done on a sample of peripheral blood. All receptors come from a woman between 55 and 75 years old with acute or convalescent COVID-19.

The chain carries TRBV18 and TRBJ2-3; tentative D call: TRBD2 (6 bases). CDR1 is KGHSH and CDR2 is LQKENI in the germline V gene. The CDR3 contains 14 residues. V lost 3 bases to trimming and J lost 5 bases, with 12 bases between them. This CDR3 reads CASSPVGGKDTQYF. CDR3 in DNA: TGTGCCAGCTCACCCGTGGGCGGGAAAGATACGCAGTATTTT.

The V call is TRBV15, the J call TRBJ1-4, with D perhaps TRBD1 (6 bases). The V end lost 0 bases, the J end lost 11 bases, and 16 bases lay between the germline ends. The CDR3 has 15 amino acids. CDR1 is LNHNV and CDR2 is YYDKDF in the germline V gene (reference sequence). CDR3 in amino acids: CATSRDVGALRKLFF. The CDR3, as DNA: TGTGCCACCAGCAGAGATGTGGGGGCCCTACGCAAACTGTTTTTT.

The gene calls are TRBV2 and TRBJ2-3; D ambiguous. V lost 8 bases and J lost 6, with 18 bases in between. Germline values: CDR1 SNHLY, CDR2 FYNNEI. The CDR3 has 14 residues. The CDR3 DNA is TGTGCCAGCGGTTCGCTAGTCGAAACGGATACGCAGTATTTT. Encoded protein: CASGSLVETDTQYF.